A single sample is the source of the 7 T cell receptor beta chains below, sequenced in a study of T cells after posttransplantation cyclophosphamide. The table came from immunoSEQ multiplex PCR; TCRdb's copy has only in-frame clones and leaves some out. The sample yields roughly 35,000 clones, without any singletons. Sequencing input: PBMCs. Receptors were obtained from a woman between 45 and 60 years old in good health and a related stem cell transplant donor.

This clone was seen repeatedly, ten times or more. The chain employs TRBV29-1 and TRBJ1-1; no clear D. This CDR3 is built from 10 residues. The ends were cut back, 4 bases at V and 5 bases at J, with 5 bases in the middle. Germline CDR1 is SQVTM and CDR2 is ANQGSEA. The CDR3 coding sequence is TGCAGCGTTGTAAGGACTGAAGCTTTCTTT. Translation: CSVVRTEAFF.

This clone was seen many times. CDR3 amino acids: CASSSRLRVGTGELFF. The CDR3 DNA is TGTGCCAGTAGTTCCCGGCTCAGGGTAGGCACCGGGGAGCTGTTTTTT. V and J are TRBV19 and TRBJ2-2; perhaps TRBD1 as D (5 bases). V dropped 5 bases and J dropped 4 bases, with 17 bases sitting between them. The CDR3 length is 16 residues. Germline CDR1 is LNHDA and CDR2 is SQIVND (reference sequence).

The chain links TRBV7-7 to TRBJ2-3; 7 bases are a match to TRBD2. The V and J ends lost 5 bases and 2 bases, in that order; junction bases with no gene match: 10. The CDR3 totals 16 residues. In germline, CDR1 is SSHAT, CDR2 FNYEAQ (reference sequence). CDR3: CASSPGVAGVTDTQYF. CDR3 nucleotides: TGTGCCAGCAGCCCTGGGGTGGCGGGAGTCACAGATACGCAGTATTTT. Using reference TRBV7-7 and TRBJ2-3 for the parts outside the CDR3, the full variable domain is GAGVSQSPRYKVTKRGQDVTLRCDPISSHATLYWYQQALGQGPEFLTYFNYEAQPDKSGLPSDRFSAERPEGSISTLTIQRTEQRDSAMYRCASSPGVAGVTDTQYFGPGTRLTVL.

This clone was seen many times. This chain joins TRBV2 and TRBJ2-1; TRBD2 matches at 7 bases. V shed 3 bases and J 4 bases; nucleotides not matched to a gene: 6. The CDR3 has 15 amino acids. CDR1 is SNHLY and CDR2 is FYNNEI in the germline V gene. CDR3: CASSETSGEYNEQFF. The CDR3 DNA reads as TGTGCCAGCAGTGAGACGAGCGGGGAATACAATGAGCAGTTCTTC. Together with reference TRBV2 and TRBJ2-1, the CDR3 gives the full variable domain: EPEVTQTPSHQVTQMGQEVILRCVPISNHLYFYWYRQILGQKVEFLVSFYNNEISEKSEIFDDQFSVERPDGSNFTLKIRSTKLEDSAMYFCASSETSGEYNEQFFGPGTRLTVL.

This clone was counted many times. The CDR3 region has the DNA TGTGCCAGCAGCCTGGCTAGCACAGATACGCAGTATTTT. Translation gives CASSLASTDTQYF. The rearrangement joins TRBV7-9 to TRBJ2-3; D gene uncertain. Per germline, CDR1 SEHNR and CDR2 FQNEAQ (reference sequence). V shed 5 bases and J shed 0 bases, with 6 bases lying between them. CDR3 length: 13 amino acids.

This clone came up many times. V and J are TRBV4-1 and TRBJ2-3, with D tentatively TRBD1 (7 bases). In germline, CDR1 is MGHRA, CDR2 YSYEKL. This CDR3 is built from 15 residues. The V and J ends lost 1 base and 4 bases respectively, with 12 bases between them. CDR3 protein: CASSQGPRGADTQYF. In DNA, the CDR3 is TGCGCCAGCAGCCAAGGGCCCAGGGGGGCAGATACGCAGTATTTT.

This clone occurred many times. This chain links TRBV5-1 with TRBJ2-5, with 10 bases that match TRBD2. The CDR3 contains 14 residues. Losses at the gene ends were 2 bases for V and 3 bases for J; bases not matched to a gene: 1. CDR1 and CDR2 (germline): SGHRS, YFSETQ. CDR3 nucleotide sequence: TGCGCCAGCAGCTTTAGCGGGAGGAAAGAGACCCAGTACTTC. This codes for CASSFSGRKETQYF.